Below, 18 T cell receptor beta chains from the same sample are listed, as sequenced in a study of shared clonotypes between healthy human individuals. Only in-frame clones appear in the TCRdb table, and some are missing; sequencing was by immunoSEQ multiplex PCR. The sample holds 95,000 to 120,000 clones, about 63% seen once. Specimen: memory CD8+ T cells sorted from blood. The sample's subset: CD45RO+ cells pooled with CCR7-negative TemRA cells. These receptors were taken from a woman aged 25 to 39 in good health.

The chain has TRBV2 and TRBJ2-7; D may be TRBD2 (6 bases). The CDR3 runs 14 residues. Germline lookup yields CDR1 SNHLY and CDR2 FYNNEI. Trimming took off 5 bases at V and 2 bases at J, with 13 bases between the two ends. For the CDR3, the DNA is TGTGCCAGCAGTATAGATTCGGGGGCCTACGAGCAGTACTTC. Translating it yields CASSIDSGAYEQYF.

This clone occurred many times. The rearrangement joins TRBV6-1 to TRBJ2-7; 8 nucleotides match TRBD2. CDR1 is MNHNS, CDR2 SASEGT, per germline. V shed 2 bases, J shed 0 bases, and the junction held 6 bases outside the gene matches. This CDR3 is 16 amino acids long. CDR3 protein: CASSEHSGTSSYEQYF. Here the CDR3 DNA reads TGTGCCAGCAGTGAACATTCAGGGACTAGCTCCTACGAGCAGTACTTC.

CDR3 region: CASHSQPGGAGRELFF. In DNA form, the CDR3 reads TGCGCCAGCCATTCTCAGCCAGGGGGCGCGGGTAGGGAGCTGTTTTTT. The chain has TRBV5-1 and TRBJ2-2; 8 bases agree with TRBD1. Trimming cost V 7 bases and J 9 bases; bases outside gene matches: 17. CDR3 size: 16 residues. Germline loops: CDR1 SGHRS, CDR2 YFSETQ.

A few counts support this clone. In DNA form, the CDR3 reads TGTGCCAGCAGCGCTAGCTCCTACGAGCAGTACTTC. Its translation is CASSASSYEQYF. The chain uses TRBV11-3 and TRBJ2-7; D gene ambiguous. Per germline, CDR1 SGHNT and CDR2 YENEEA. Trimming pared 5 bases from V and 0 bases from J, leaving 5 bases between. This CDR3 contains 12 residues.

This clone was seen at least ten times. The V call is TRBV30, the J call TRBJ2-6; D is unresolved. CDR3 length: 15 residues. Germline-derived CDR1 and CDR2 are GTSNPN and SVGIG (reference sequence). Trimming shortened V by 2 bases and J by 0 bases, and 8 bases separated the two germline ends. The CDR3 sequence is CAWSPPGSGANVLTF. In DNA, the CDR3 is TGTGCCTGGAGTCCCCCGGGCTCTGGGGCCAACGTCCTGACTTTC.

The chain's CDR3 is CAISPDRGYEQYF. The CDR3 DNA sequence: TGTGCCATCAGCCCGGACAGGGGGTACGAGCAGTACTTC. The chain recombines TRBV10-3 with TRBJ2-7, with 10 bases identical to TRBD1. Per germline, CDR1 ENHRY and CDR2 SYGVKD. This CDR3 is 13 amino acids long. The V gene end was trimmed by 6 bases and the J gene end by 4 bases; junction bases not matched to a gene: 3.

The chain is built from TRBV5-5 and TRBJ2-6, with 9 nucleotides matching TRBD1. J gave up 3 bases and V 4 bases, and 11 bases lay outside the gene matches. Germline V gene lookup returns CDR1 SGHKS and CDR2 YYEKEE (reference sequence). The CDR3 has 18 residues. CDR3 in amino acids: CASSPIPRDRVGANVLTF. The CDR3 DNA reads TGTGCCAGCAGCCCCATTCCCCGGGACAGGGTTGGGGCCAACGTCCTGACTTTC.

The V gene is TRBV4-1, the J gene TRBJ2-1; 11 bases match TRBD2. With V trimmed by 1 base and J by 6 bases, 2 bases remained unmatched. The CDR3 consists of 15 residues. CDR1 is MGHRA, CDR2 YSYEKL, per germline. For the CDR3, the DNA is TGCGCCAGCAGCCAAGTACTAGCGGGAGCCAATGAGCAGTTCTTC. As protein: CASSQVLAGANEQFF.

The rearrangement joins TRBV25-1 to TRBJ2-4, with D perhaps matching TRBD1 or TRBD2 (5 bases each). The V gene's germline CDR1 is MGHDK and CDR2 SYGVNS. The V gene lost 4 bases and the J gene lost 6 bases, with 16 bases spanning the gap. This CDR3 comprises 15 residues. In DNA form, the CDR3 reads TGTGCCAGCAGTGCGGCCAAGGGTGGGGGAAACATTCAGTACTTC. As protein: CASSAAKGGGNIQYF.

This rearrangement joins TRBV6-6 to TRBJ2-7, with D unresolved. The CDR3 is 13 residues long. Germline V lookup: CDR1 MNHNY, CDR2 SVGAGI (reference sequence). Between the trimmed V and J ends, which lost 8 bases and 0 bases, there was a span of 11 bases. The DNA for the CDR3 is TGTGCCAGCGCAGGAACCAACTCCTACGAGCAGTACTTC. This encodes CASAGTNSYEQYF.

The chain recombines TRBV9 with TRBJ2-1, with 9 bases identical to TRBD1. The CDR3 totals 13 residues. The V gene's germline CDR1 is SGDLS and CDR2 YYNGEE. J was trimmed by 6 bases and V by 6 bases; bases with no gene match: 4. The CDR3 region is CASTLTGGNEQFF. The DNA of the CDR3 is TGTGCCAGCACCTTGACAGGGGGCAATGAGCAGTTCTTC.

The J gene is TRBJ2-7, the V gene TRBV27; D not certain. Per the germline V gene, CDR1 is MNHEY and CDR2 is SMNVEV (reference sequence). The CDR3 loop spans 10 amino acids. Trimming cost V 3 bases and J 5 bases, with 2 bases left between them. The CDR3 sequence is CASSLNEQYF. CDR3 DNA: TGTGCCAGCAGTTTGAACGAGCAGTACTTC.

V is TRBV27 and J is TRBJ2-3, with a tentative D call TRBD1 (6 bases). The CDR3 contains 13 residues. Germline V gene sequence: CDR1 MNHEY, CDR2 SMNVEV (reference sequence). The V and J ends lost 5 bases and 5 bases respectively, with 11 bases between them. The DNA for the CDR3 is TGTGCCAGCAGTGAAGCCAGGGGAGATACGCAGTATTTT. This codes for CASSEARGDTQYF.

This clone came up once. J is TRBJ2-3 and V is TRBV5-6, with D maybe TRBD2 (5 bases). Trimming shortened V by 2 bases and J by 8 bases, and 9 bases separated the two germline ends. From germline, CDR1 is SGHDT and CDR2 YYEEEE. The CDR3 extends over 12 amino acids. CDR3 nucleotide sequence: TGTGCCAGCAGCTTCATAGGAGGTACGCAGTATTTT. This encodes CASSFIGGTQYF.

This sequence joins TRBV11-2 and TRBJ2-1; no clear D gene. The CDR3 has 17 amino acids. CDR1 and CDR2 (germline): SGHAT, FQNNGV. Trimming removed 1 base at V and 5 bases at J, with 18 bases between. CDR3 sequence: CASSLGVSLVINNEQFF. Written as DNA, the CDR3 is TGTGCCAGCAGCTTAGGGGTCTCCCTCGTGATTAACAATGAGCAGTTCTTC.

This clone was counted ten times or more. J is TRBJ1-2 and V is TRBV5-8, with D uncertain. Germline lookup yields CDR1 SGHTS and CDR2 YDEGEE. The CDR3 extends over 15 amino acids. V was cut by 0 bases and J by 1 base, with 10 bases left in between. This CDR3 reads CASSLVSEFNYGYTF. In DNA form, the CDR3 reads TGTGCCAGCAGCTTGGTGTCAGAGTTTAACTATGGCTACACCTTC.

In this sample, this clone turned up once. V usage is TRBV7-3 and J usage is TRBJ1-2; TRBD1 agrees at 12 bases. Germline V gives CDR1 SGHTA, CDR2 FQGTGA. This CDR3 is 15 amino acids long. With V trimmed by 4 bases and J by 5 bases, 5 bases remained unmatched. The DNA for the CDR3 is TGTGCCAGCAGCTCAGGGACAGGGGGCGCATATGGCTACACCTTC. Translated, it gives CASSSGTGGAYGYTF.

This chain joins TRBV19 and TRBJ2-5, with D maybe TRBD1 (6 bases). V lost 3 bases to trimming and J lost 5 bases, with 22 bases between them. The CDR3 runs to 17 residues. The germline CDR1 and CDR2 sequences are LNHDA and SQIVND (reference sequence). The DNA of the CDR3 is TGTGCCAGTAGTATTAGTAGCGCAGGGGTAGGGAGTGAGACCCAGTACTTC. Residues: CASSISSAGVGSETQYF.